Listed here is a single TCR beta chain. In the library, individual cDNA molecules carried attached unique molecular identifiers. One entry per CDR3 protein results from TCRdb running MiXCR on the 5' RACE reads. The table has under 70,000 distinct CDR3 sequences, 15% seen once; the top ten hold approximately 9.1%. The data belong to a study of early T cells in non-severe SARS-CoV-2 infection. Study in general: Whole-blood bulk RNA, unsorted, was sequenced, and chains were unpaired.

CDR3 size: 14 residues. Trimming stripped 1 base from V and 4 bases from J, with 11 bases between. Germline lookup yields CDR1 MGHRA and CDR2 YSYEKL. The chain carries TRBV4-1 and TRBJ2-7; tentatively, D is TRBD1 (6 bases). The source is an adult who was a healthcare worker with PCR-confirmed SARS-CoV-2 infection or an uninfected control (not recorded which). The material sequenced was whole blood, taken at baseline. CDR3 in amino acids: CASSQVGQFYEQYF. CDR3 bases: TGCGCCAGCAGCCAAGTCGGACAGTTTTACGAGCAGTACTTC.